This is a list of T cell receptor beta chains from one sample in a study of human T cells and chemical hapten exposure. TCRdb reanalysed the RACE reads using MiXCR and keeps one entry per CDR3 protein. The sample includes 150,000 to 200,000 distinct CDR3 sequences, around 23% of them seen just once. Here the sequenced sample was whole blood, taken in connection with sensitization to the hapten diphenylcyclopropenone (DPC). All receptors come from a woman between 40 and 55 years old with alopecia areata. Some clones in this sample may be carry-over from other donors' samples. Each CDR3 is given with its conserved first and last residue. The D gene is left open where the match is weak. For some rows the clone size is stated as once, few or many, or as a class when expanded; others skip it.

clone_size	v_call	j_call	d_call	cdr3_aa	cdr3_nt
-	TRBV5-1	TRBJ1-5	-	CASSWNGGSNQPQHF	TGCGCCAGCAGCTGGAACGGGGGAAGCAATCAGCCCCAGCATTTT
few	TRBV20-1	TRBJ1-3	-	CSAPSRVSGNTIYF	TGCAGTGCTCCTTCCCGGGTGTCTGGAAACACCATATATTTT
-	TRBV5-1	TRBJ2-3	TRBD1	CASSLRQGNTDTQYF	TGCGCCAGCAGCCTACGACAGGGGAACACAGATACGCAGTATTTT
-	TRBV12-3/TRBV12-4	TRBJ2-1	TRBD2	CASSLDGLAGNNEQFF	TGTGCCAGCAGTTTAGACGGACTAGCGGGGAACAATGAGCAGTTCTTC
-	TRBV28	TRBJ2-7	-	CASTDRTGYYF	TGTGCCAGTACCGACCGGACGGGGTACTACTTC
-	TRBV29-1	TRBJ1-1	-	CSVEQAREAFF	TGCAGCGTTGAACAGGCCCGTGAAGCTTTCTTT
-	TRBV7-9	TRBJ1-5	-	CASSPDDQPQHF	TGTGCCAGCAGCCCCGATGATCAGCCCCAGCATTTT
many	TRBV7-9	TRBJ2-5	TRBD2	CASSRLAGVETQYF	TGTGCCAGCAGCCGATTAGCGGGAGTGGAGACCCAGTACTTC
few	TRBV29-1	TRBJ2-7	-	CSVESPALTEQYF	TGCAGCGTTGAATCTCCAGCACTCACCGAGCAGTACTTC
-	TRBV6-6	TRBJ2-3	-	CASSGVETDTQYF	TGTGCCAGCAGCGGAGTAGAGACAGATACGCAGTATTTT
-	TRBV7-9	TRBJ2-5	TRBD1	CASSDTGEGETQYF	TGTGCCAGCAGCGATACAGGGGAAGGAGAGACCCAGTACTTC
-	TRBV24-1	TRBJ2-1	-	CATSISGLNNEQFF	TGTGCCACCAGCATTTCGGGACTCAACAATGAGCAGTTCTTC
few	TRBV28	TRBJ2-1	-	CASSFSREFNLSSYNEQFF	TGTGCCAGCAGTTTTAGTCGAGAGTTCAACCTGAGCTCCTACAATGAGCAGTTCTTC
-	TRBV28	TRBJ1-5	-	CASALPRSHNQPQHF	TGTGCCAGCGCCCTACCCCGCAGCCACAATCAGCCCCAGCATTTT
many	TRBV4-3	TRBJ2-7	-	CASSQDPAGTPYEQYF	TGCGCCAGCAGCCAAGATCCGGCAGGGACGCCCTACGAGCAGTACTTC
-	TRBV5-1	TRBJ2-3	TRBD2	CASSLGGLAGGKTLLGHPDTQYF	TGCGCCAGCAGCCTTGGCGGGCTAGCGGGAGGGAAAACCCTTTTAGGTCATCCAGATACGCAGTATTTT
-	TRBV28	TRBJ2-3	-	CASSLGAGASDTQYF	TGTGCCAGCAGTTTGGGGGCAGGGGCCTCGGATACGCAGTATTTT
-	TRBV5-1	TRBJ1-1	-	CTSSSRTANTEAFF	TGCACCAGCAGCTCGCGGACAGCGAACACTGAAGCTTTCTTT
few	TRBV7-2	TRBJ1-3	-	CASSLAQLNSGNTIYF	TGTGCCAGCAGCTTAGCGCAACTGAACTCTGGAAACACCATATATTTT
-	TRBV20-1	TRBJ1-1	TRBD1	CSARDWLGQGMSEAFF	TGCAGTGCTAGAGACTGGCTCGGACAGGGGATGTCTGAAGCTTTCTTT
-	TRBV4-2	TRBJ2-5	TRBD1	CASSQDLTGGRETQYF	TGTGCCAGCAGCCAAGATTTGACAGGGGGCCGAGAGACCCAGTACTTC
-	TRBV2	TRBJ1-5	-	CASGTAPRPQHF	TGTGCCAGCGGAACCGCTCCTCGGCCCCAGCATTTT
-	TRBV4-1	TRBJ1-5	-	CASSQSVQGDQPQHF	TGCGCCAGCAGCCAATCGGTTCAGGGAGATCAGCCCCAGCATTTT
-	TRBV15	TRBJ2-7	TRBD1	CATRRQGASDEQYF	TGTGCCACCAGACGCCAGGGGGCTTCCGACGAGCAGTACTTC
few	TRBV18	TRBJ1-2	-	CASSADSSYGYTF	TGTGCCAGCTCAGCTGACAGTAGCTATGGCTACACCTTC
-	TRBV28	TRBJ2-5	-	CASSLLNNWKTQYF	TGTGCCAGCAGTTTATTAAACAATTGGAAGACCCAGTACTTC
many	TRBV20-1	TRBJ2-5	-	CSARGRVETQYF	TGCAGTGCCAGGGGCAGGGTGGAGACCCAGTACTTC
few	TRBV4-3	TRBJ2-1	TRBD2	CASSQETGLADLERFF	TGCGCCAGCAGCCAAGAAACGGGACTAGCGGATCTGGAAAGGTTCTTC
few	TRBV6-5	TRBJ2-1	TRBD2	CASSSLAGLYNEQFF	TGTGCCAGCAGTTCCTTAGCGGGACTATACAATGAGCAGTTCTTC
-	TRBV18	TRBJ2-7	TRBD2	CASSPRGTSGTGEQYF	TGTGCCAGCTCCCCGCGCGGGACTAGCGGGACCGGGGAGCAGTACTTC
-	TRBV3-1	TRBJ2-3	TRBD2	CASSQEAGTQYF	TGTGCCAGCAGCCAAGAAGCGGGGACGCAGTATTTT
-	TRBV19	TRBJ1-4	TRBD1	CASSLSGTGAEKLFF	TGTGCCAGTAGTCTTTCCGGGACAGGAGCTGAAAAACTGTTTTTT
few	TRBV29-1	TRBJ2-3	-	CSVARASTDTQYF	TGCAGCGTTGCCAGGGCAAGCACAGATACGCAGTATTTT
-	TRBV6-6	TRBJ2-4	-	CASSYGQTIAKNIQYF	TGTGCCAGCAGTTACGGACAGACTATAGCCAAAAACATTCAGTACTTC
-	TRBV25-1	TRBJ1-1	-	CASSAMTMNTEAFF	TGTGCCAGCAGTGCGATGACAATGAACACTGAAGCTTTCTTT
-	TRBV28	TRBJ2-3	TRBD1	CASSFPTGVPPDTQYF	TGTGCCAGCAGCTTCCCAACAGGGGTCCCCCCAGATACGCAGTATTTT
-	TRBV6-2/TRBV6-3	TRBJ2-1	-	CASSIPFSYNEQFF	TGTGCCAGCAGCATCCCCTTCTCTTACAATGAGCAGTTCTTC
few	TRBV27	TRBJ2-5	-	CASSARREETQYF	TGTGCCAGCAGTGCCCGCCGCGAGGAGACCCAGTACTTC
-	TRBV7-9	TRBJ2-2	TRBD1	CADSVARGLWLFF	TGTGCCGACAGCGTCGCCAGGGGGCTCTGGCTGTTTTTT
few	TRBV4-3	TRBJ2-2	TRBD2	CASSQGRLANTGELFF	TGCGCCAGCAGCCAAGGTAGACTAGCCAACACCGGGGAGCTGTTTTTT
-	TRBV7-2	TRBJ2-7	-	CASSFRGYEQYF	TGTGCCAGCAGCTTCAGGGGCTACGAGCAGTACTTC
few	TRBV21-1	TRBJ2-7	-	CASQKTVPYEQYF	TGTGCCAGCCAAAAGACGGTTCCCTACGAGCAGTACTTC